This T cell receptor beta chain stems from a study of blood T cell repertoires in COVID-19. Across the study: COVID-19 samples from acute and convalescent phases originated in the United States, Italy and Spain.

Which cohort a participant joined came from the clinical history participants gave. CDR1 SGDLS and CDR2 YYNGEE come from the germline V gene. V lost 4 bases to trimming and J lost 1 base, with 8 bases between them. The CDR3 extends over 13 amino acids. Authors' data handling: Amplifying reference gene primers gave estimates of nucleated cell counts. Profiling relied on immunoSEQ multiplex PCR, and the TCRdb table lists in-frame clones only, not all of them. That table is the source of V, J and clone size, and D and trimming were worked out from the DNA. The sample lists more than 300,000 clones, more than 85% occurring once.

The sample consisted of PBMCs or T cells enriched from blood (not recorded which). The TCR comes from a woman aged 40 to 50 who had been exposed to COVID-19. V gene TRBV9 combines with J gene TRBJ1-1; D gene ambiguous. The DNA of the CDR3 is TGTGCCAGCAGCAACAACAGGAACACTGAAGCTTTCTTT. Translation gives CASSNNRNTEAFF.